Each of the 17 T cell receptor beta chains below was sequenced from the same sample in a study of early T cells in non-severe SARS-CoV-2 infection. TCRdb redid the calling of the 5' RACE reads with MiXCR, one entry per CDR3 protein. The sample records some 87,000 distinct CDR3 sequences, roughly an eighth being singletons. The sequenced sample consisted of whole blood. The receptors originated from an adult who was a healthcare worker with PCR-confirmed SARS-CoV-2 infection or an uninfected control (not recorded which).

There are many counts of this clonotype. The chain recombines TRBV5-8 with TRBJ2-2; no reliable D call. CDR1 and CDR2 from the germline V gene are SGHTS and YDEGEE. This CDR3 contains 14 residues. The ends were cut back, 0 bases at V and 1 base at J, with 4 bases in the middle. CDR3 region: CASSLGQNTGELFF. CDR3 nucleotide sequence: TGTGCCAGCAGCTTGGGGCAGAACACCGGGGAGCTGTTTTTT.

Comment on this clonotype: This may stem from a read error, because a much larger clone lies one nucleotide away. This rearrangement joins TRBV12-3 or TRBV12-4 to TRBJ2-2; the match to TRBD2 covers 14 bases. The CDR3 covers 20 residues. CDR3 region: CASSLTPGTSGGTNTGELSF. The CDR3 DNA is TGTGCCAGCAGTTTAACTCCCGGGACTAGCGGGGGAACTAACACCGGGGAGCTGTCTTTT.

This chain joins TRBV6-2 or TRBV6-3 and TRBJ2-1; D is perhaps TRBD2 (7 bases). Germline-derived CDR1 and CDR2 are MNHEY and SVGEGT. The V end lost 2 bases, the J end lost 2 bases, and 19 bases lay between the germline ends. The CDR3 loop spans 18 amino acids. The CDR3 protein is CASSYVVGGLRTYNEQFF. The CDR3 DNA sequence: TGTGCCAGCAGTTACGTTGTGGGGGGGCTCCGCACCTACAATGAGCAGTTCTTC.

The chain combines TRBV5-1 with TRBJ1-2; D is undetermined. The CDR3 covers 13 residues. Per the germline V gene, CDR1 is SGHRS and CDR2 is YFSETQ. V was cut by 2 bases and J by 2 bases, with 7 bases left in between. The CDR3 DNA is TGCGCCAGCAGCTTTGCAGCCAACTATGGCTACACCTTC. Translating gives CASSFAANYGYTF.

This clonotype was detected ten times or more. The V gene is TRBV10-2, the J gene TRBJ2-1; no clear D gene. This CDR3 has 12 amino acids. The V and J ends lost 4 bases and 8 bases respectively, with 9 bases between them. Germline V gives CDR1 WSHSY, CDR2 SAAADI. Here the CDR3 DNA reads TGCGCCAGCAGTGCCCAACACTATGAGCAGTTCTTC. This translates into CASSAQHYEQFF.

This clonotype was picked up a small number of times. This chain links TRBV11-2 with TRBJ2-1; D is uncertain. V lost 0 bases and J 7 bases, leaving 10 bases between the germline ends. This CDR3 is built from 14 residues. The germline CDR1 and CDR2 sequences are SGHAT and FQNNGV. CDR3 protein: CASSLEPVGNEQFF. The CDR3 DNA follows: TGTGCCAGCAGCTTAGAACCGGTGGGGAATGAGCAGTTCTTC.

This clonotype was counted at least ten times. The gene calls are TRBV9 and TRBJ1-2; D call uncertain. The germline CDR1 and CDR2 sequences are SGDLS and YYNGEE. With 0 bases removed from V and 2 bases from J, the gap between germline ends came to 8 bases. The CDR3 contains 14 residues. DNA for the CDR3: TGTGCCAGCAGCGTAGCTGGGTGGAACTATGGCTACACCTTC. Amino acids: CASSVAGWNYGYTF.

This clonotype was found many times. The chain uses TRBV12-3 or TRBV12-4 and TRBJ2-1, with 10 bases that match TRBD2. The CDR3 runs to 15 residues. J was trimmed by 3 bases and V by 7 bases; bases with no gene match: 6. CDR3: CASTVGTSVYNEQFF. The CDR3 bases are TGTGCCAGCACCGTAGGGACTAGCGTCTACAATGAGCAGTTCTTC.

This clonotype was seen a handful of times. No DNA is shown, since the ends of the CDR3 on it are uncertain; the CDR3 is the one TCRdb lists. The chain combines TRBV6-5 with TRBJ1-1; TRBD1 reflects the table's D call only, with no check against the DNA. The CDR3 spans 12 amino acids, including both terminal residues. Germline CDR1 MNHEY, CDR2 SVGAGI. CDR3 region: CASSSSGPQAFF.

This clonotype was seen a handful of times. CDR3: CASSQLLAGASEQFF. The CDR3 coding sequence is TGTGCCAGCAGCCAACTCCTAGCGGGGGCAAGTGAGCAGTTCTTC. The chain couples TRBV3-1 to TRBJ2-1; 10 bases line up with TRBD2. CDR3 size: 15 residues. V lost 2 bases and J lost 9; bases outside the gene matches: 7. Germline values: CDR1 LGHDT, CDR2 YNNKEL (reference sequence).

This clonotype was observed at least ten times. This chain connects TRBV11-2 to TRBJ2-7; 11 nucleotides agree with TRBD1. The CDR3 extends over 15 amino acids. J lost 4 bases, V lost 5 bases, and 7 bases had no gene match. Germline V gene data show CDR1 as SGHAT and CDR2 as FQNNGV. In DNA, the CDR3 is TGTGCCAGCAGCAAGGGACAGGGGGGTATATACGAGCAGTACTTC. Encoded protein: CASSKGQGGIYEQYF. Full variable domain (rest looked up from reference TRBV11-2 and TRBJ2-7): EAGVAQSPRYKIIEKRQSVAFWCNPISGHATLYWYQQILGQGPKLLIQFQNNGVVDDSQLPKDRFSAERLKGVDSTLKIQPAKLEDSAVYLCASSKGQGGIYEQYFGPGTRLTVT.

At least ten counts were recorded for this clonotype. This chain uses TRBV3-1 with TRBJ2-1; D remains unclear. Trimming took off 3 bases at V and 9 bases at J, with 9 bases between the two ends. Germline V gene sequence: CDR1 LGHDT, CDR2 YNNKEL (reference sequence). The CDR3 runs 12 residues. In DNA, the CDR3 is TGTGCCAGCAGCCATTCCATCCGTGAGCAGTTCTTC. This translates into CASSHSIREQFF.

The genes are TRBV21-1 and TRBJ1-5. TRBV21-1 is a pseudogene. The CDR3 is 15 amino acids. The CDR3: CASKLDQESNQPQHF. The CDR3 DNA is TGTGCCAGCAAGTTGGACCAGGAGAGCAATCAGCCCCAGCATTTT.

The chain links TRBV29-1 to TRBJ1-1, with D possibly TRBD1 on 6 matching bases. Looked up from germline, CDR1 is SQVTM and CDR2 is ANQGSEA. CDR3 size: 13 residues. V dropped 6 bases and J dropped 4 bases, with 15 bases sitting between them. CDR3 residues: CSVGRGRGTEAFF. The CDR3 region has the DNA TGCAGCGTAGGTCGGGGGCGCGGCACTGAAGCTTTCTTT.

Ten or more counts support this clonotype. V and J are TRBV10-2 and TRBJ1-5, with D uncertain. Germline V gene sequence: CDR1 WSHSY, CDR2 SAAADI. The CDR3 sequence is 14 residues long. Trimming took off 4 bases at V and 2 bases at J, with 9 bases between the two ends. The CDR3 sequence is CASSVAQGNQPQHF. The CDR3 region has the DNA TGCGCCAGCAGTGTGGCGCAGGGCAATCAGCCCCAGCATTTT.

At least ten counts were recorded for this clonotype. The chain is built from TRBV18 and TRBJ2-1, with a possible D match to TRBD1 (6 bases). The CDR3 contains 13 residues. Germline lookup yields CDR1 KGHSH and CDR2 LQKENI. V was clipped by 3 bases and J by 4 bases, with 7 bases between them. The CDR3 DNA reads as TGTGCCAGCTCACCGGACAGTTACAATGAGCAGTTCTTC. As protein: CASSPDSYNEQFF.

This clonotype was recorded at least ten times. V and J are TRBV27 and TRBJ1-4; 9 bases are a match to TRBD1. V shed 6 bases, J shed 7 bases, and the junction held 6 bases outside the gene matches. CDR1 is MNHEY and CDR2 is SMNVEV in the germline V gene (reference sequence). This CDR3 comprises 14 residues. The CDR3: CASRGQGRGEKLFF. The CDR3 bases are TGTGCCAGCAGGGGACAGGGACGAGGTGAAAAACTGTTTTTT.